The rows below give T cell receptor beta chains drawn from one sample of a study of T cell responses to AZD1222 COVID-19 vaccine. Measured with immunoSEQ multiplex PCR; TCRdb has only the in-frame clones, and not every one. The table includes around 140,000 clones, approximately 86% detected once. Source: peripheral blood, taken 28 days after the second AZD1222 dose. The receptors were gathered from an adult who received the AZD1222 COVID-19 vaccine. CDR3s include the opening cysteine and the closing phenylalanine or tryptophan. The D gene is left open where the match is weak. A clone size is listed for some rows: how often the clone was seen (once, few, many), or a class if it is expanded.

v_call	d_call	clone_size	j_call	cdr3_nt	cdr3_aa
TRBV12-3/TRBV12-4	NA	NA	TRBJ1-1	TGTGCCAGCAGTCTACAGGGTTCCACTGAAGCTTTCTTT	CASSLQGSTEAFF
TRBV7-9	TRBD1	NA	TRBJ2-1	TGTGCCACCCAGGGGGTTGTGATTGAGCAGTTCTTC	CATQGVVIEQFF
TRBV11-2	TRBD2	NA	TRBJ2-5	TGTGCCAGCAGCTTAGATTGGAGGGGACTAGCGGGAGGTTACGAGACCCAGTACTTC	CASSLDWRGLAGGYETQYF
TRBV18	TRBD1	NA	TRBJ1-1	TGTGCCAGCTCACCCGGGACAGGGGGTAGCGAAGCTTTCTTT	CASSPGTGGSEAFF
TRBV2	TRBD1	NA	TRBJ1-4	TGTGCCAGCAGAGCCGGGACAGGGTACTCAACTAATGAAAAACTGTTTTTT	CASRAGTGYSTNEKLFF
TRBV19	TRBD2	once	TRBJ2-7	TGTGCCAGTAGTACACTAGCGGGATTCTACGAGCAGTACTTC	CASSTLAGFYEQYF
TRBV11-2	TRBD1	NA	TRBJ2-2	TGTGCCAGCAACCCAGGGGGCTTCCCCGGGGAGCTGTTTTTT	CASNPGGFPGELFF
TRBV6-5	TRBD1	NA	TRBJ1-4	TGTGCCAGCAGTCAAATGGGACAGGGGCGTGAAAAACTGTTTTTT	CASSQMGQGREKLFF
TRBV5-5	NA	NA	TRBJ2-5	TGTGCCAGCAGCTTTCTAGGGGCTCAGGAGACCCAGTACTTC	CASSFLGAQETQYF
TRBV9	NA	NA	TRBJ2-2	TGTGCCAGCAGCCCAAGACAAAATTCGAACACCGGGGAGCTGTTTTTT	CASSPRQNSNTGELFF
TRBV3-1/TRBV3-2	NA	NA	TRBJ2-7	TGTGCCAGCAGCCAGGGAAGGGGGACCTACGAGCAGTACTTC	CASSQGRGTYEQYF
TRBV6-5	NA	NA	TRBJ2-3	TGTGCCAGCAGGCAGGCCTATAGCACAGATACGCAGTATTTT	CASRQAYSTDTQYF
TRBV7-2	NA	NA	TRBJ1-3	TGTGCCAGCAGCTTTTTTGGTGACTTCTCTGGAAACACCATATATTTT	CASSFFGDFSGNTIYF
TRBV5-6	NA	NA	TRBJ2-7	TGTGCCAGCAAGGGCAGGTGGGCCTCCGAGCAGTACTTC	CASKGRWASEQYF